The clone carrying this T cell receptor beta chain was seen repeatedly, ten times or more. Its antigen is unidentified. TCRdb used MiXCR to reprocess the RT-PCR reads, holding one entry per CDR3 protein. The sample lists approximately 730,000 distinct CDR3 sequences, around 13% occurring once. The data were obtained in a study of response to subunit inactivated influenza vaccine. Points from the study as a whole: After each seasonal influenza vaccination, few new T cells are recruited, the authors suggested.

Material: PBMCs from blood, obtained 14 to 15 days before vaccination. This receptor was obtained from a man aged 50-59 years who received an inactivated influenza vaccine.

CDR3 sequence (DNA): TGTGCCAGCAGTGCTGGACAGGGCGGGTACGAGCAGTACTTC. Its translation: CASSAGQGGYEQYF. The chain is built from TRBV12-3 or TRBV12-4 and TRBJ2-7; 8 bases fit TRBD1. This CDR3 has 14 residues. V shed 5 bases, J shed 4 bases, and the junction held 7 bases outside the gene matches.